Each of the 32 T cell receptor beta chains below was sequenced from the same sample in a study of lymphopenia after photon versus proton radiotherapy. The repertoire was sequenced with immunoSEQ multiplex PCR; TCRdb's copy has only in-frame clones and lacks some. The repertoire consists of around 19,000 clones, with approximately 84% occurring once and the leading ten covering 2.9%. The sequencing here drew on peripheral blood, taken from a patient treated with photon-based radiotherapy. These receptors were taken from a woman aged 50 to 60 with pancreatic cancer.

A few counts support this clone. This chain connects TRBV2 to TRBJ2-2; 11 positions agree with TRBD1. The trim removed 1 base at V and 7 bases at J, leaving 5 bases unmatched. CDR3 length: 16 amino acids. In germline, CDR1 is SNHLY, CDR2 FYNNEI. CDR3 DNA sequence: TGTGCCAGCAGTGAAGTGGGGACAGGGGGGAACGGGGAGCTGTTTTTT. This encodes CASSEVGTGGNGELFF.

This clone has just a few counts. This rearrangement joins TRBV14 to TRBJ2-3; D is ambiguous. The CDR3 spans 14 residues. Germline CDR1 is SGHDN and CDR2 is FVKESK. Trimming left V 4 bases short and J 7 bases short, with 15 bases between. The CDR3 DNA reads TGTGCCAGCAGCCCGCCCCTACCTCCTTATACGCAGTATTTT. The encoded protein is CASSPPLPPYTQYF. The variable domain in full, completed from reference TRBV14 and TRBJ2-3, reads EAGVTQFPSHSVIEKGQTVTLRCDPISGHDNLYWYRRVMGKEIKFLLHFVKESKQDESGMPNNRFLAERTGGTYSTLKVQPAELEDSGVYFCASSPPLPPYTQYFGPGTRLTVL.

The chain joins TRBV7-2 to TRBJ2-1; D uncertain. Germline V CDR1 and CDR2: SGHTA, FQGNSA. This CDR3 spans 12 amino acids. With 5 bases removed from V and 9 bases from J, the gap between germline ends came to 11 bases. CDR3 in amino acids: CASSPLLVEQFF. CDR3 nucleotide sequence: TGTGCCAGCAGCCCCTTGCTGGTTGAGCAGTTCTTC. Full variable domain (outside the CDR3, taken from reference TRBV7-2 and TRBJ2-1): GAGVSQSPSNKVTEKGKDVELRCDPISGHTALYWYRQSLGQGLEFLIYFQGNSAPDKSGLPSDRFSAERTGGSVSTLTIQRTQQEDSAVYLCASSPLLVEQFFGPGTRLTVL.

The chain uses TRBV7-2 and TRBJ1-2; TRBD1 is a possible D gene (6 bases). CDR1 and CDR2 from the germline V gene are SGHTA and FQGNSA. Trimming stripped 5 bases from V and 6 bases from J, with 22 bases between. This CDR3 comprises 16 residues. The CDR3 region has the DNA TGTGCCAGCAGCCCCCTGGGGGCGGCAGGGAGAGATGGCTACACCTTC. This gives the protein CASSPLGAAGRDGYTF. Based on the CDR3 plus reference TRBV7-2 and TRBJ1-2, the full variable domain is GAGVSQSPSNKVTEKGKDVELRCDPISGHTALYWYRQSLGQGLEFLIYFQGNSAPDKSGLPSDRFSAERTGGSVSTLTIQRTQQEDSAVYLCASSPLGAAGRDGYTFGSGTRLTVV.

The V and J genes are TRBV27 and TRBJ2-2, with D maybe TRBD1 (6 bases). The germline CDR1 and CDR2 sequences are MNHEY and SMNVEV (reference sequence). The CDR3 runs to 13 residues. V dropped 4 bases and J dropped 4 bases, with 7 bases sitting between them. The CDR3 region is CASSSRGTGELFF. The CDR3 bases are TGTGCCAGCAGTTCCAGGGGCACCGGGGAGCTGTTTTTT.

V is TRBV27 and J is TRBJ2-2; D is possibly TRBD2 (5 bases). The CDR3 has 17 residues. V was pared by 3 bases and J by 3 bases, with 17 bases between. Germline CDR1 is MNHEY and CDR2 is SMNVEV (reference sequence). This CDR3 is CASSFLVIGSDTGELFF. CDR3 DNA sequence: TGTGCCAGCAGTTTCCTTGTTATAGGGAGCGACACCGGGGAGCTGTTTTTT.

The chain employs TRBV27 and TRBJ2-1; TRBD2 aligns across 10 bases. CDR1 and CDR2 from the germline V gene are MNHEY and SMNVEV (reference sequence). The CDR3 has 15 residues. With 4 bases clipped from V and 15 bases from J, the junction kept 15 bases outside the gene matches. The CDR3 region has the DNA TGTGCCAGCAGTTCGACAACTAGCGGGGCGGATTTGGGGTTCTTC. This gives the protein CASSSTTSGADLGFF.

CDR3 loop: CASSLNPHTDTQYF. The DNA for the CDR3 is TGTGCCAGCAGCTTAAACCCCCACACAGATACGCAGTATTTT. The chain uses TRBV7-2 and TRBJ2-3; D is unclear. CDR3 length: 14 residues. The V gene lost 2 bases and the J gene lost 2 bases, with 8 bases spanning the gap. Germline CDR1 and CDR2: SGHTA and FQGNSA.

V gene TRBV27 combines with J gene TRBJ2-1; D may match TRBD1 or TRBD2 (5 bases each). V lost 5 bases, J lost 4 bases, and 12 bases lay in between. The germline gives CDR1 MNHEY, CDR2 SMNVEV (reference sequence). The CDR3 is made up of 14 amino acids. The CDR3 spells CASSLRDQYNEQFF. The CDR3 DNA follows: TGTGCCAGCAGTCTCCGGGACCAATACAATGAGCAGTTCTTC.

The chain has TRBV10-3 and TRBJ2-6; D remains unclear. This CDR3 has 14 residues. Germline CDR1 ENHRY, CDR2 SYGVKD. V was clipped by 8 bases and J by 4 bases, with 12 bases between them. The CDR3 is CAIGMDAGANVLTF. The CDR3 bases are TGTGCCATCGGTATGGACGCCGGGGCCAACGTCCTGACTTTC.

This chain connects TRBV28 to TRBJ2-7; 12 positions match TRBD1. Germline V gene sequence: CDR1 MDHEN, CDR2 SYDVKM. V shed 5 bases and J 6 bases; nucleotides not matched to a gene: 8. The CDR3 spans 15 residues. The CDR3 is CASSNRDRGQVEQYF. The CDR3 DNA reads as TGTGCCAGCAGTAACCGGGACAGGGGGCAGGTCGAGCAGTACTTC. The complete variable domain, with remaining parts taken from reference TRBV28 and TRBJ2-7, reads DVKVTQSSRYLVKRTGEKVFLECVQDMDHENMFWYRQDPGLGLRLIYFSYDVKMKEKGDIPEGYSVSREKKERFSLILESASTNQTSMYLCASSNRDRGQVEQYFGPGTRLTVT.

The V and J genes are TRBV5-1 and TRBJ2-5; D may match TRBD1 or TRBD2 (5 bases each). The CDR3 extends over 15 amino acids. CDR1 is SGHRS and CDR2 is YFSETQ in the germline V gene. V shed 4 bases and J shed 0 bases, with 13 bases lying between them. The CDR3 is CASSPLGENQETQYF. CDR3 DNA: TGCGCCAGCAGCCCCTTAGGGGAGAACCAAGAGACCCAGTACTTC.

The chain recombines TRBV18 with TRBJ2-1; TRBD1 agrees at 9 bases. The V and J ends lost 4 bases and 6 bases, in that order; junction bases with no gene match: 7. Germline CDR1 reads KGHSH; CDR2 reads LQKENI. The CDR3 totals 15 residues. This CDR3 reads CASSLRDRARNEQFF. The CDR3 nucleotides are TGTGCCAGCTCACTCCGGGACAGGGCACGCAATGAGCAGTTCTTC.

A single count supports this clone. This chain connects TRBV4-2 to TRBJ1-3; no definite D call. This CDR3 has 15 amino acids. Germline V gene data show CDR1 as LGHNA and CDR2 as YNFKEQ. V gave up 0 bases and J gave up 0 bases, with 6 bases separating them. The CDR3 loop is CASSQDGSSGNTIYF. Written as DNA, the CDR3 is TGTGCCAGCAGCCAAGACGGGAGCTCTGGAAACACCATATATTTT.

The chain carries TRBV7-2 and TRBJ2-1; a possible D gene is TRBD2 (6 bases). CDR1 is SGHTA, CDR2 FQGNSA, per germline. This CDR3 spans 17 amino acids. Trimming took off 5 bases at V and 2 bases at J, with 19 bases between the two ends. This CDR3 is CASSPSPLPGAYNEQFF. DNA of the CDR3: TGTGCCAGCAGCCCGTCCCCTTTGCCGGGAGCCTACAATGAGCAGTTCTTC.

This clone has a single count. The V gene is TRBV5-1, the J gene TRBJ2-7, with 12 bases fitting TRBD2. The germline CDR1 and CDR2 sequences are SGHRS and YFSETQ. With 4 bases clipped from V and 1 base from J, the junction kept 6 bases outside the gene matches. The CDR3 runs to 16 residues. In nucleotides, the CDR3 is TGCGCCAGCAGCCCTTTGACTAGCGGGAGTTCCTACGAGCAGTACTTC. Encoded protein: CASSPLTSGSSYEQYF.

This rearrangement joins TRBV28 to TRBJ1-1; TRBD1 agrees at 8 bases. This CDR3 is built from 16 residues. Losses at the gene ends were 2 bases for V and 0 bases for J; bases not matched to a gene: 5. Germline-derived CDR1 and CDR2 are MDHEN and SYDVKM. This CDR3 reads CASSLDRGGVNTEAFF. The DNA for the CDR3 is TGTGCCAGCAGTTTAGACAGGGGAGGGGTGAACACTGAAGCTTTCTTT.

This clone has more than one count but fewer than ten. The chain joins TRBV7-2 to TRBJ2-7; either TRBD1 or TRBD2 may supply D (5 bases each). With 5 bases removed from V and 3 bases from J, the gap between germline ends came to 17 bases. Germline V CDR1 and CDR2: SGHTA, FQGNSA. The CDR3 is 15 amino acids. CDR3 coding DNA: TGTGCCAGCAGCCCCCCAGGGCTAGCCTACTACGAGCAGTACTTC. This sequence encodes CASSPPGLAYYEQYF.

V usage is TRBV7-9 and J usage is TRBJ2-1, with 15 bases that match TRBD2. The CDR3 covers 16 residues. V shed 5 bases and J 8 bases; nucleotides not matched to a gene: 7. Germline V CDR1 and CDR2: SEHNR, FQNEAQ (reference sequence). The CDR3: CASSERTSGRGDEQFF. Written as DNA, the CDR3 is TGTGCCAGCAGCGAGCGGACTAGCGGGAGGGGAGATGAGCAGTTCTTC.

This clone has just one count. V and J are TRBV28 and TRBJ1-1; 8 bases are a match to TRBD1. Per germline, CDR1 MDHEN and CDR2 SYDVKM. This CDR3 is built from 14 residues. V lost 8 bases to trimming and J lost 5 bases; unmatched junction nucleotides: 10. CDR3 DNA: TGTGCCAGCTTTCACGGACAGGGTAGGACTGAAGCTTTCTTT. Protein product: CASFHGQGRTEAFF.

The CDR3 nucleotides are TGCACCAGCAGCCGGCATGGGGAAGCGGGAAGGCGAGTGGTCCCCCAAGAGACCCAGTACTTC. Translated: CTSSRHGEAGRRVVPQETQYF. V and J are TRBV1 and TRBJ2-5; the D segment call TRBD2 is taken from the table without a DNA check. TRBV1 is listed as a pseudogene. This CDR3 region has 21 residues.

CDR3 region: CASSPGSGNDNEQFF. DNA of the CDR3: TGTGCCAGCAGCCCAGGTAGCGGGAACGACAATGAGCAGTTCTTC. This chain links TRBV7-2 with TRBJ2-1; 8 bases map to TRBD2. Per germline, CDR1 SGHTA and CDR2 FQGNSA. V gave up 5 bases and J gave up 5 bases; unmatched junction bases: 8. This CDR3 has 15 residues.

This chain connects TRBV4-3 to TRBJ2-1; no clear D gene. Trimming took 0 bases from V and 3 from J, leaving 15 bases between them. The CDR3 runs to 17 residues. CDR1 and CDR2 (germline): LGHNA, YSLEER. CDR3 sequence: CASSQDRSIPLYNEQFF. The CDR3 DNA reads as TGCGCCAGCAGCCAAGATAGGTCCATCCCCCTCTACAATGAGCAGTTCTTC.

The V gene is TRBV9, the J gene TRBJ2-7; perhaps TRBD1 as D (5 bases). This CDR3 is 14 amino acids long. V was trimmed by 0 bases and J by 2 bases, leaving 9 bases between them. The germline V gene has CDR1 SGDLS and CDR2 YYNGEE. Here the CDR3 reads CASSVEGRAYEQYF. In DNA form, the CDR3 reads TGTGCCAGCAGCGTAGAGGGCAGGGCCTACGAGCAGTACTTC.

The rearrangement joins TRBV28 to TRBJ2-5; D could derive from TRBD1 or TRBD2 (6 bases each). Germline CDR1 and CDR2: MDHEN and SYDVKM. V was cut by 8 bases and J by 5 bases, with 12 bases left in between. This CDR3 has 12 amino acids. Written as DNA, the CDR3 is TGTGCCAGCGGGGGGCAGGCTGAGACCCAGTACTTC. Translation gives CASGGQAETQYF.

This chain connects TRBV30 to TRBJ2-3; either TRBD1 or TRBD2 may supply D (7 bases each). V was trimmed by 0 bases and J by 5 bases, leaving 15 bases between them. CDR3 length equals 15 residues. Germline lookup yields CDR1 GTSNPN and CDR2 SVGIG (reference sequence). CDR3 nucleotides: TGTGCCTGGAGTGTAGGACTAGGGGGCGTAGATACGCAGTATTTT. Its translation: CAWSVGLGGVDTQYF.

The chain uses TRBV6-1 and TRBJ2-3; D gene ambiguous. Germline CDR1 is MNHNS and CDR2 is SASEGT. The V end was cut by 6 bases, the J end by 2 bases, with 12 bases between. The CDR3 contains 14 residues. This CDR3 reads CASSLHQVTDTQYF. The CDR3 nucleotides are TGTGCCAGCAGCCTTCATCAGGTCACAGATACGCAGTATTTT.

The J gene is TRBJ2-1, the V gene TRBV5-1; D remains unclear. The V end was cut by 0 bases, the J end by 4 bases, with 5 bases between. This CDR3 contains 13 residues. Germline V lookup: CDR1 SGHRS, CDR2 YFSETQ. The CDR3 loop reads CASSLGQYNEQFF. Written as DNA, the CDR3 is TGCGCCAGCAGCTTGGGGCAGTACAATGAGCAGTTCTTC.

V is TRBV29-1 and J is TRBJ2-7; maybe TRBD1 (6 bases). Germline CDR1 is SQVTM and CDR2 is ANQGSEA. V dropped 6 bases and J dropped 3 bases, with 15 bases sitting between them. The CDR3 extends over 13 amino acids. The CDR3 DNA follows: TGCAGCGTGGCAGGGACACTAAGCTACGAGCAGTACTTC. Protein: CSVAGTLSYEQYF.

V gene TRBV6-4 combines with J gene TRBJ1-1; D not resolved. Germline lookup yields CDR1 MRHNA and CDR2 SNTAGT. The V end was cut by 3 bases, the J end by 4 bases, with 9 bases between. The CDR3 length is 13 residues. The CDR3 DNA follows: TGTGCCAGCAGTGAGAGGGAAAGCACTGAAGCTTTCTTT. It translates to CASSERESTEAFF.

The J gene is TRBJ2-7, the V gene TRBV7-2; 7 bases are a match to TRBD2. With V trimmed by 2 bases and J by 4 bases, 5 bases remained unmatched. The CDR3 is 14 residues long. CDR1 and CDR2 from the germline V gene are SGHTA and FQGNSA. CDR3 protein: CASSLWRERYEQYF. CDR3 DNA sequence: TGTGCCAGCAGCTTATGGCGGGAGAGGTACGAGCAGTACTTC.

V usage is TRBV4-2 and J usage is TRBJ2-7, with TRBD2 matching over 10 bases. The CDR3 is made up of 15 amino acids. Germline CDR1 LGHNA, CDR2 YNFKEQ. V shed 4 bases and J 7 bases; nucleotides not matched to a gene: 10. This CDR3 is CASSPGLADLGEQYF. CDR3 DNA sequence: TGTGCCAGCAGCCCAGGACTAGCGGACCTGGGTGAGCAGTACTTC.